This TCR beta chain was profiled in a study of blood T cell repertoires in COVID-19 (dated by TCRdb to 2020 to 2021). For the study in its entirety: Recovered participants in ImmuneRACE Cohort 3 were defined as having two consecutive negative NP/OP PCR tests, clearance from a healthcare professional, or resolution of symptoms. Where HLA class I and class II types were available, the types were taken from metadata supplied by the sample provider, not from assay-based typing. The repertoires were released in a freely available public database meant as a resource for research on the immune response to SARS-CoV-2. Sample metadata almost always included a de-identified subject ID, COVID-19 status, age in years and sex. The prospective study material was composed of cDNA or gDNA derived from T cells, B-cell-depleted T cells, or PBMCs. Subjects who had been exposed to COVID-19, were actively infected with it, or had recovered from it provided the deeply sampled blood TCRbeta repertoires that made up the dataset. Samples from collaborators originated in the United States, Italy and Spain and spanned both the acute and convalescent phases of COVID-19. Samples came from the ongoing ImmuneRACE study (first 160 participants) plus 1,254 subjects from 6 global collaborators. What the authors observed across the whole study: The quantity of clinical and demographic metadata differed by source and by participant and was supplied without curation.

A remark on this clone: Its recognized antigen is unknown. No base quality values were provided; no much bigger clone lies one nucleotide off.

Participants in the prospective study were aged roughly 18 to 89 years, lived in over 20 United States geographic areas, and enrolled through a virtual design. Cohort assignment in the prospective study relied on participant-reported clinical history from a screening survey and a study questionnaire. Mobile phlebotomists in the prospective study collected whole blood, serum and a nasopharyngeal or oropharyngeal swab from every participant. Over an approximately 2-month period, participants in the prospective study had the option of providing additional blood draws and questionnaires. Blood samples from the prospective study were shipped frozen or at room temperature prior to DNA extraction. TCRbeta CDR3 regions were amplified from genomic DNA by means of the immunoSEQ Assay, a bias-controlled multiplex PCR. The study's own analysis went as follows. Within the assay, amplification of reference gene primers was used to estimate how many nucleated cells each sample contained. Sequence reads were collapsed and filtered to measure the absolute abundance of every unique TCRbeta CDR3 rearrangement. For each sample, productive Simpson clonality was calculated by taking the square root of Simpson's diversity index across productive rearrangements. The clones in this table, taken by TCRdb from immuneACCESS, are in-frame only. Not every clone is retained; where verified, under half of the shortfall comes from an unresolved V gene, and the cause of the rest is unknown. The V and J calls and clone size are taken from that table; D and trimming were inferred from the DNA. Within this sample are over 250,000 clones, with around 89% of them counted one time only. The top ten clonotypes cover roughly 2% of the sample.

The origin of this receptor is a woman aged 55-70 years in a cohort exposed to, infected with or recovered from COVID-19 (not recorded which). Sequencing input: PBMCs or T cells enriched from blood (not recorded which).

The CDR3 has the sequence CASREQGDAGYTF. The nucleotides are TGTGCCAGTAGGGAACAGGGGGACGCTGGCTACACCTTC. The rearrangement combines TRBV19 with TRBJ1-2; the junction holds 8 bases that match TRBD1. CDR1 and CDR2, looked up from the germline V gene (reference sequence), are LNHDA and SQIVND. Its CDR3 holds 13 amino acids, cysteine through phenylalanine. The retained sequence is limited to the CDR3, 39 bases, with the frame set at the first base. V ends up 6 bases short and J 7 bases short, with an unmatched junction base count of 7.